This T cell receptor beta chain is drawn from a study of regulatory T cells in long-lasting Graves disease. This clonotype was seen ten or more times. Time point described: newly diagnosed GD, antithyroid drugs for less than 3 months. PBMCs provided the RNA from which the TCR library was made. Patients met American Thyroid Association criteria for Graves' disease. The germline gives CDR1 MNHNS, CDR2 SASEGT. This CDR3 comprises 14 residues. The V end was cut by 7 bases, the J end by 8 bases, with 20 bases between. According to the study, TCR beta libraries were built with iRepertoire HTBI primers and CDR3-region Arm-PCR. TCRdb fed the multiplex PCR reads into MiXCR, producing one record per CDR3 protein. The sample has 400,000 to 550,000 distinct CDR3 sequences, 14% to 15% seen once. This sample also appeared in a second study, on T cells in Graves' hyperthyroidism and ophthalmopathy. Per that paper: Most thyroid clonotypes expanded above 0.001 were also detected in blood. Median prediction lead before ophthalmopathy onset was around 6.9 months with the model.

This TCR was sampled from a woman in her twenties or thirties with Graves disease. The sample was peripheral blood mononuclear cells (PBMCs), taken at new diagnosis, from a patient treated with antithyroid drugs. The rearrangement links TRBV6-1 to TRBJ1-2; TRBD1 might be the D (5 bases). The CDR3 region is CASTDSPPDIGYTF. The CDR3 nucleotides read TGTGCCAGCACCGACAGCCCTCCGGATATCGGCTACACCTTC.